This T cell receptor beta chain was sequenced during a study of cytomegalovirus exposure and HLA in healthy donors. The PCR had 60 Vbeta and 13 Jbeta primers. Clones were read by immunoSEQ multiplex PCR, and TCRdb kept only the in-frame ones, dropping some. The table includes about 160,000 clones, about four fifths detected once. To note about this clone: Its antigen is still unknown.

Study results and caveats: A prior analysis recorded that most TCR beta V segments were productive about 90% or about 30% of the time.

This receptor was taken from a man younger than 45 in good health and CMV-seronegative. The material sequenced was PBMCs.

The CDR3 region is CAISGTSDDNEQFF. The DNA of the CDR3 is TGTGCCATCAGCGGGACTAGCGATGACAATGAGCAGTTCTTC. V and J are TRBV10-3 and TRBJ2-1, with 10 bases identical to TRBD2. The CDR3 runs to 14 residues. Trimming removed 6 bases from V and 5 bases from J; junction bases left unmatched: 4. Germline CDR1 ENHRY, CDR2 SYGVKD.